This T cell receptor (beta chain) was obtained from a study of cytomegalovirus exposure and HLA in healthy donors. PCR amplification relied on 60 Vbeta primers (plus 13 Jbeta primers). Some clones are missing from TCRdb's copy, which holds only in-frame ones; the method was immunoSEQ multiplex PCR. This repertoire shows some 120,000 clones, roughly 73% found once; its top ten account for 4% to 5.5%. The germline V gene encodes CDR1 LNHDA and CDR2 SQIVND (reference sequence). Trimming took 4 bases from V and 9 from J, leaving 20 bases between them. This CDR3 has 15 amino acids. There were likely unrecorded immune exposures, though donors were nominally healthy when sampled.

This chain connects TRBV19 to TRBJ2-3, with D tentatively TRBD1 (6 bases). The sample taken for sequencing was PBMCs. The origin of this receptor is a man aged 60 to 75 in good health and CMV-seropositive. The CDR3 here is CASSNAGAETGTQYF. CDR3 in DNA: TGTGCCAGTAGTAACGCAGGGGCCGAGACAGGAACGCAGTATTTT.